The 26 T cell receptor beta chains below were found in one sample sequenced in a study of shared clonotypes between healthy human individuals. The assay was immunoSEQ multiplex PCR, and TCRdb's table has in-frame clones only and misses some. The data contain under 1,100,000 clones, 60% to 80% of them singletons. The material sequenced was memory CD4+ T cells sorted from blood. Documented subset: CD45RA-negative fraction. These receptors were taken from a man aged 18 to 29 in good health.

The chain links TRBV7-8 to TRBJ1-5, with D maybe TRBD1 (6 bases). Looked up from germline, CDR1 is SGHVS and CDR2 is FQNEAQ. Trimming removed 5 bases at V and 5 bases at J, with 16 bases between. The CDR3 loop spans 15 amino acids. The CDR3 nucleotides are TGTGCCAGCAGCCCGCAGGGGCAAGCCTATCAGCCCCAGCATTTT. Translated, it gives CASSPQGQAYQPQHF. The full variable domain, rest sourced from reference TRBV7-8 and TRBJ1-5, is GAGVSQSPRYKVAKRGQDVALRCDPISGHVSLFWYQQALGQGPEFLTYFQNEAQLDKSGLPSDRFFAERPEGSVSTLKIQRTQQEDSAVYLCASSPQGQAYQPQHFGDGTRLSIL.

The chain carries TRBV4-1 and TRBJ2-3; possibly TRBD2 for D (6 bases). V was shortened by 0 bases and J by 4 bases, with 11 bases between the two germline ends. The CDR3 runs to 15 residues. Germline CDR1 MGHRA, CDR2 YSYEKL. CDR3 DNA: TGCGCCAGCAGCCAAGATCTTAGGGAGGCAGATACGCAGTATTTT. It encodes CASSQDLREADTQYF.

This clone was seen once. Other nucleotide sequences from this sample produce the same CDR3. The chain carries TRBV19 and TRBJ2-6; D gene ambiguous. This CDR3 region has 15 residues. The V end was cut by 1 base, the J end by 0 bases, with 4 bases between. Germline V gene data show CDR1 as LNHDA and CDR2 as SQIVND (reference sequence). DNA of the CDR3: TGTGCCAGTAGTATAGGGCCCTCTGGGGCCAACGTCCTGACTTTC. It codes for CASSIGPSGANVLTF.

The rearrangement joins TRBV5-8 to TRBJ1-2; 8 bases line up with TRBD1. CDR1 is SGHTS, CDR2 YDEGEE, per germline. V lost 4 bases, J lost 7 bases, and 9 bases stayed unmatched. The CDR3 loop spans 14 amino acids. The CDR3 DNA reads TGTGCCAGCAGCACAGGACAGGGAAAAAGTGGCTACACCTTC. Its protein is CASSTGQGKSGYTF. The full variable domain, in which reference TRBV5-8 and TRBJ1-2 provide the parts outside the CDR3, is EAGVTQSPTHLIKTRGQQATLRCSPISGHTSVYWYQQALGLGLQFLLWYDEGEERNRGNFPPRFSGRQFPNYSSELNVNALELEDSALYLCASSTGQGKSGYTFGSGTRLTVV.

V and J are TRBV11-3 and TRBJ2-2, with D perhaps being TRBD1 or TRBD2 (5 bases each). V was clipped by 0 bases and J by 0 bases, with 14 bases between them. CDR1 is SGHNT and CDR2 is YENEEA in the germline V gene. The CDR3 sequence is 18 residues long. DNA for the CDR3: TGTGCCAGCAGCTTAGATATTTGGGGGACGGCGAACACCGGGGAGCTGTTTTTT. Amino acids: CASSLDIWGTANTGELFF.

For the CDR3, the DNA is TGCAGCGCTGGAAGGGGAGGGGATGGCTACACCTTC. This codes for CSAGRGGDGYTF. The chain couples TRBV29-1 to TRBJ1-2; TRBD1 might be the D (5 bases). CDR3 length: 12 amino acids. Germline lookup yields CDR1 SQVTM and CDR2 ANQGSEA. Deletions cut 7 bases from V and 6 bases from J, with 15 bases between. The full variable domain, in which reference TRBV29-1 and TRBJ1-2 provide the parts outside the CDR3, is SAVISQKPSRDICQRGTSLTIQCQVDSQVTMMFWYRQQPGQSLTLIATANQGSEATYESGFVIDKFPISRPNLTFSTLTVSNMSPEDSSIYLCSAGRGGDGYTFGSGTRLTVV.

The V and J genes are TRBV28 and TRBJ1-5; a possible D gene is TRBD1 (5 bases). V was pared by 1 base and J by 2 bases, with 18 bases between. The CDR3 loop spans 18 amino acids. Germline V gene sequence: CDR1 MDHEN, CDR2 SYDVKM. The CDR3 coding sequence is TGTGCCAGCAGTTTATCCGGGGCAGCTAAGTGGCGCAATCAGCCCCAGCATTTT. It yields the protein CASSLSGAAKWRNQPQHF.

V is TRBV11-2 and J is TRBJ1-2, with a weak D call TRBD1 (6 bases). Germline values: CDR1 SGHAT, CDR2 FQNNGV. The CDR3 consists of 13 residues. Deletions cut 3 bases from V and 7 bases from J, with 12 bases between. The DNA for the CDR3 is TGTGCCAGCAGCTTGAGAGAGGGGGGTGGCTACACCTTC. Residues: CASSLREGGGYTF.

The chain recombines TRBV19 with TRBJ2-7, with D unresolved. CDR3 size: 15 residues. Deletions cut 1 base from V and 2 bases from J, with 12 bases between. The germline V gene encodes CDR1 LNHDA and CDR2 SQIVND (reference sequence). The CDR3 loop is CASSIAADPAYEQYF. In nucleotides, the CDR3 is TGTGCCAGTAGTATAGCCGCAGACCCCGCCTACGAGCAGTACTTC.

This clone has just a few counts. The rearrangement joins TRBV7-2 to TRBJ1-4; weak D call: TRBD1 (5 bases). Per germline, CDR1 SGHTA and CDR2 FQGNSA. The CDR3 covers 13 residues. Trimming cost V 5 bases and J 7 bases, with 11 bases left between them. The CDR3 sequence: CASSLGESEKLFF. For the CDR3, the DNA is TGTGCCAGCAGCCTAGGGGAGAGTGAAAAACTGTTTTTT.

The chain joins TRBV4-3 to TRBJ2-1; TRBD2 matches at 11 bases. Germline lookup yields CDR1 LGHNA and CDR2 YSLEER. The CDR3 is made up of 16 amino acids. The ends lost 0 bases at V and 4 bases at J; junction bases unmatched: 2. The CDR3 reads CASSQDWTSGYNEQFF. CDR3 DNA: TGCGCCAGCAGCCAAGATTGGACTAGCGGGTACAATGAGCAGTTCTTC.

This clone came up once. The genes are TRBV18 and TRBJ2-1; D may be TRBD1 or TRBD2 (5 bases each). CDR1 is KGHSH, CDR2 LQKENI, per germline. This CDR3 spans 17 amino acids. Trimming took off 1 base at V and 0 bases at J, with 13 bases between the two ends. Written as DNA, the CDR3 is TGTGCCAGCTCACCACAGGGGACGATTAGCTCCTACAATGAGCAGTTCTTC. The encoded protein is CASSPQGTISSYNEQFF.

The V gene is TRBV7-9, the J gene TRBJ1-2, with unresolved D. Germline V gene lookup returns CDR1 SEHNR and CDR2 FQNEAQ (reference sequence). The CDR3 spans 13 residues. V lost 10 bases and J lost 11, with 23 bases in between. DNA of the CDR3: TGTGCCACCCGCGTTATGGGCGAGGGCCGATACACCTTC. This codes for CATRVMGEGRYTF.

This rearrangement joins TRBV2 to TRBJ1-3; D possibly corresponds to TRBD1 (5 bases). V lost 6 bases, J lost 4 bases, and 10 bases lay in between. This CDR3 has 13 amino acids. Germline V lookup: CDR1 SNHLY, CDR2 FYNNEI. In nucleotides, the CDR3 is TGTGCCAGCAGGACAGCCTCAGGAAACACCATATATTTT. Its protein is CASRTASGNTIYF.

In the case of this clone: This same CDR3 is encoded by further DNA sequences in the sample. CDR3 protein: CASSFPSGANVLTF. CDR3 nucleotides: TGTGCCAGCAGCTTTCCTAGTGGGGCCAACGTCCTGACTTTC. V and J are TRBV7-9 and TRBJ2-6, with D unresolved. Germline V lookup: CDR1 SEHNR, CDR2 FQNEAQ (reference sequence). This CDR3 has 14 residues. The V end was cut by 3 bases, the J end by 3 bases, with 6 bases between.

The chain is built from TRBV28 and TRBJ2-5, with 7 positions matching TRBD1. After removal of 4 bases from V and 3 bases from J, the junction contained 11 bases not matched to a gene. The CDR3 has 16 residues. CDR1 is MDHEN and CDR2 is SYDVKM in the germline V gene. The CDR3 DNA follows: TGTGCCAGCAGTTCCTCGACAGGGCCCAACAAAGAGACCCAGTACTTC. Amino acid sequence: CASSSSTGPNKETQYF.

The CDR3 is CASSSTTSVTGELFF. As DNA, the CDR3 is TGCGCCAGCAGCTCAACGACTAGTGTCACCGGGGAGCTGTTTTTT. V usage is TRBV5-1 and J usage is TRBJ2-2; weak D call: TRBD2 (6 bases). The CDR3 is 15 residues long. V lost 3 bases and J 4 bases, leaving 13 bases between the germline ends. Germline V CDR1 and CDR2: SGHRS, YFSETQ.

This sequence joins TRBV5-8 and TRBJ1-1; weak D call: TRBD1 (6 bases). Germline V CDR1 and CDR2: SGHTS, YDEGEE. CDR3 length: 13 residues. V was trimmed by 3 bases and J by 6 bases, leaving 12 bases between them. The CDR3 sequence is CASSYQGRAEAFF. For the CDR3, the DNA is TGTGCCAGCAGCTATCAGGGGAGAGCTGAAGCTTTCTTT.

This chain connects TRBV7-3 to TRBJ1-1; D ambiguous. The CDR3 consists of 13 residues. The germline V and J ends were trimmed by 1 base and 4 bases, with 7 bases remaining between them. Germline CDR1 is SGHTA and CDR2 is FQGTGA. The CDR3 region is CASSLRDGTEAFF. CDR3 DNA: TGTGCCAGCAGCTTAAGGGATGGCACTGAAGCTTTCTTT.

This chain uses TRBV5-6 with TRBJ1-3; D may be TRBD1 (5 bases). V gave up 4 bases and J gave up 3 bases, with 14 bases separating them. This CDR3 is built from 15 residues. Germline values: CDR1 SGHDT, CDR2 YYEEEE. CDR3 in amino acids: CASSTGPRDGNTIYF. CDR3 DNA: TGTGCCAGCAGCACGGGACCCAGGGATGGAAACACCATATATTTT.

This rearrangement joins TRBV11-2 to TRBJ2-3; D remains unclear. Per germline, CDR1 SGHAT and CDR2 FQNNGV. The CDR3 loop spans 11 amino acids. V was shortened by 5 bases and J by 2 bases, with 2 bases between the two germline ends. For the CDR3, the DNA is TGTGCCAGCAGCCACACAGATACGCAGTATTTT. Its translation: CASSHTDTQYF.

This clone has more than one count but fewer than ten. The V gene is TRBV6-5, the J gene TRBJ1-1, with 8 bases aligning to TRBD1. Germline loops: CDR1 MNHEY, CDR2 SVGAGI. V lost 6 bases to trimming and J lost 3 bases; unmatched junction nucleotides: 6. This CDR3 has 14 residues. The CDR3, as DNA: TGTGCCAGCAGCCCCGGACAGGGCTACACTGAAGCTTTCTTT. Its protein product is CASSPGQGYTEAFF.

CDR3 nucleotides: TGCGCCAGCAGCCGGACAGGGGCCAACGTCCTGACTTTC. Its protein product is CASSRTGANVLTF. The chain recombines TRBV5-1 with TRBJ2-6; tentative D call: TRBD1 (5 bases). The CDR3 runs to 13 residues. Germline V gene data show CDR1 as SGHRS and CDR2 as YFSETQ. V was trimmed by 4 bases and J by 4 bases, leaving 6 bases between them.

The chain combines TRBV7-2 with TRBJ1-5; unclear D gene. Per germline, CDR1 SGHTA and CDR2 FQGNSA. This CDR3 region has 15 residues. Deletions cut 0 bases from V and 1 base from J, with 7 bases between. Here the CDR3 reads CASSLAHGSNQPQHF. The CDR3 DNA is TGTGCCAGCAGCTTAGCGCATGGCAGCAATCAGCCCCAGCATTTT.

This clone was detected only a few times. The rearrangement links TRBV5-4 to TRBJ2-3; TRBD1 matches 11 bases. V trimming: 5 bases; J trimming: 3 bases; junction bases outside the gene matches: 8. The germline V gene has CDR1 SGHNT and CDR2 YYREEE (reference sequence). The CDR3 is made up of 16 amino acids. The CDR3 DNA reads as TGTGCCAGCAGTTACCCCGGGACAGGGGGGACAGATACGCAGTATTTT. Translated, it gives CASSYPGTGGTDTQYF. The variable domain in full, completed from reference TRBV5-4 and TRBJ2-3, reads ETGVTQSPTHLIKTRGQQVTLRCSSQSGHNTVSWYQQALGQGPQFIFQYYREEENGRGNFPPRFSGLQFPNYSSELNVNALELDDSALYLCASSYPGTGGTDTQYFGPGTRLTVL.

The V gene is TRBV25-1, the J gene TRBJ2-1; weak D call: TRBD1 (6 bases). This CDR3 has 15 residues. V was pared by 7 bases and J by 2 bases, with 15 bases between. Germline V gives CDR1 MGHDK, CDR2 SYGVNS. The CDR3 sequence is CASTSNRVPYNEQFF. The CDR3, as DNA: TGTGCCAGCACCTCCAACAGGGTCCCCTACAATGAGCAGTTCTTC.